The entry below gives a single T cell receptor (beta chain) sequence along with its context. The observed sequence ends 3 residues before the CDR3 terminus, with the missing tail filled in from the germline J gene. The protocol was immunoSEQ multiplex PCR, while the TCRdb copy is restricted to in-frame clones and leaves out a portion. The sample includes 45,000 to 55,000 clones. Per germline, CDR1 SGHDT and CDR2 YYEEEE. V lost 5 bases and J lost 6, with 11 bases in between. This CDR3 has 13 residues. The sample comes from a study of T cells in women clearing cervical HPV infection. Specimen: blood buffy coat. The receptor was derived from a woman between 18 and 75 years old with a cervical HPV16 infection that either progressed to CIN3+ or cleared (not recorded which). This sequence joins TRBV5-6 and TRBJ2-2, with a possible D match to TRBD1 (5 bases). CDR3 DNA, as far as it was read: TGTGCCAGCAGGTTAACAGGAGCCGGGGAG. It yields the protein CASRLTGAGE. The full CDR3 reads CASRLTGAGELFF. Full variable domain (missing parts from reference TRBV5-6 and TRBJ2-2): DAGVTQSPTHLIKTRGQQVTLRCSPKSGHDTVSWYQQALGQGPQFIFQYYEEEERQRGNFPDRFSGHQFPNYSSELNVNALLLGDSALYLCASRLTGAGELFFGEGSRLTVL.